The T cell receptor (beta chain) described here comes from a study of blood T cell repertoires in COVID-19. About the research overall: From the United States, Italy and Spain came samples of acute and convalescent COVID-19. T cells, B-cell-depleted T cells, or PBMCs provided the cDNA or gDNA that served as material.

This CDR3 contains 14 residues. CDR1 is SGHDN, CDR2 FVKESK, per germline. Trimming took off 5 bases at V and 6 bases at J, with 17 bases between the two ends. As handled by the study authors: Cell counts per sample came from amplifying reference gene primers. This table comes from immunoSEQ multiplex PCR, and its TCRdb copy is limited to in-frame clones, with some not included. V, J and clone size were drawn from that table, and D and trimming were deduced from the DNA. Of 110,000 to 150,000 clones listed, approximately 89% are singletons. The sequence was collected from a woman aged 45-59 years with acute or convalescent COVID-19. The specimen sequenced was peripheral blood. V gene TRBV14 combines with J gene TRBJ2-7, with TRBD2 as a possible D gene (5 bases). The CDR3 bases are TGTGCCAGCAGCATGACTTTTTCAGCGGCCGAGCAGTACTTC. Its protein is CASSMTFSAAEQYF. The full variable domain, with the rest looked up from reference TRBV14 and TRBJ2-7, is EAGVTQFPSHSVIEKGQTVTLRCDPISGHDNLYWYRRVMGKEIKFLLHFVKESKQDESGMPNNRFLAERTGGTYSTLKVQPAELEDSGVYFCASSMTFSAAEQYFGPGTRLTVT.